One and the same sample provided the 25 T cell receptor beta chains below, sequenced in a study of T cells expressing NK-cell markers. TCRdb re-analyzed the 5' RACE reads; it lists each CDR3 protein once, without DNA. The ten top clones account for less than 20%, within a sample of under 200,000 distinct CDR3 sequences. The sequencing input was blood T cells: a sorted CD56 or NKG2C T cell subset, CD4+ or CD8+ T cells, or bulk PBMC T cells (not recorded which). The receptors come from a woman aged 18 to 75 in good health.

The CDR3 sequence is CASSSTSGTYNEQFF. The gene calls are TRBV4-1 and TRBJ2-1; TCRdb gives TRBD2 as the D gene, but with no DNA this cannot be confirmed. CDR1 is MGHRA, CDR2 YSYEKL, per germline. The CDR3 is made up of 15 amino acids.

The CDR3 loop reads CASSLSGPRAYNEQFF. This sequence joins TRBV7-3 and TRBJ2-1; TCRdb outputs TRBD2, but without DNA this stays unchecked. CDR1 and CDR2 from the germline V gene are SGHTA and FQGTGA. The CDR3 spans 16 residues.

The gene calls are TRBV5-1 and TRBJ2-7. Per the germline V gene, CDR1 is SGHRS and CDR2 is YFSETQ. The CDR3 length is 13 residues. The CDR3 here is CASSLSDGYEQYF.

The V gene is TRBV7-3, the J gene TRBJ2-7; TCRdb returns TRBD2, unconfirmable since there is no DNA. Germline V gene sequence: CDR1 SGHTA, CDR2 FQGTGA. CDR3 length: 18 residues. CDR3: CASSPWTISGRAPYEQYF.

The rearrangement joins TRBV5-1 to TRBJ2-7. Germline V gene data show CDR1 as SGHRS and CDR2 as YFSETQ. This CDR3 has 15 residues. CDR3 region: CASSLESGVGAEQYF.

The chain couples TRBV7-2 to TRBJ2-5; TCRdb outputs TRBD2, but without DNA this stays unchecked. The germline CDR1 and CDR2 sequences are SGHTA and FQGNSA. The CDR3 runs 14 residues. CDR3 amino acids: CASSLGGPQETQYF.

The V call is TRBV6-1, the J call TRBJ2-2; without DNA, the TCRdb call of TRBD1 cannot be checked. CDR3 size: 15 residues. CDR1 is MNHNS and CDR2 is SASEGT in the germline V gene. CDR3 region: CASTLAGGASGELFF.

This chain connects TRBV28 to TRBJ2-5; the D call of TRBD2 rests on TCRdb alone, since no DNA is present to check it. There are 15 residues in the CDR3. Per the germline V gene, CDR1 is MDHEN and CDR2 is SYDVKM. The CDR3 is CASSFLAGPQETQYF.

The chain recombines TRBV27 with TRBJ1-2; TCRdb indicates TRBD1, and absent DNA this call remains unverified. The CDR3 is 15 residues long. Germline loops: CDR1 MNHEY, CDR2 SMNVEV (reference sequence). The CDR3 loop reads CASSPGRWAGYGYTF.

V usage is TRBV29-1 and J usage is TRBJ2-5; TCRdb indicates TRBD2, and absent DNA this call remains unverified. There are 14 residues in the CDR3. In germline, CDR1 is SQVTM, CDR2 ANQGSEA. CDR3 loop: CSVGASLPRETQYF. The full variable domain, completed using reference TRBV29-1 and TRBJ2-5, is SAVISQKPSRDICQRGTSLTIQCQVDSQVTMMFWYRQQPGQSLTLIATANQGSEATYESGFVIDKFPISRPNLTFSTLTVSNMSPEDSSIYLCSVGASLPRETQYFGPGTRLLVL.

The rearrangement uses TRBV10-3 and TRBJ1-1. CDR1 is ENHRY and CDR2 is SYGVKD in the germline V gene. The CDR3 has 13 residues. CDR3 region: CAISGSTNTEAFF.

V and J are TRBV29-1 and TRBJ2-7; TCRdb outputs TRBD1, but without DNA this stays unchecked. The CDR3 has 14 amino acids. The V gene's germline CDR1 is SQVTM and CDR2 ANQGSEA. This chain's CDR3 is CSAARGQAVGEQYF.

The CDR3 loop reads CASSRQGTVNTGELFF. J is TRBJ2-2 and V is TRBV5-4; the TCRdb D gene call, TRBD1, has no DNA to confirm it. This CDR3 has 16 residues. Germline V gene data show CDR1 as SGHNT and CDR2 as YYREEE (reference sequence).

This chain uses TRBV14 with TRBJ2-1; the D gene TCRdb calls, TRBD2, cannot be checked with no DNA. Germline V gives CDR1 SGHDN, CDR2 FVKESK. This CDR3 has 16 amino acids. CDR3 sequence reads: CASSQATPLSYNEQFF.

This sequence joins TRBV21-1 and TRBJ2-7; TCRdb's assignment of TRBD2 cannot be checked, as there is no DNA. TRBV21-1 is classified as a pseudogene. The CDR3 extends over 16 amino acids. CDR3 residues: CASSFLAGGNPYEQYF.

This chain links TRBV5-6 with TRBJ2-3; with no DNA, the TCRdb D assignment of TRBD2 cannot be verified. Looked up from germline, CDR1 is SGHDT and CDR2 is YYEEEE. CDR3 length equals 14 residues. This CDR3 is CASSLSSFVNTQYF.

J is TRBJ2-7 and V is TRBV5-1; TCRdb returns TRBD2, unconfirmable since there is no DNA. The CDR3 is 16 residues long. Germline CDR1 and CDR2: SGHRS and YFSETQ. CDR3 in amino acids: CASSLGGTSGSSEQYF. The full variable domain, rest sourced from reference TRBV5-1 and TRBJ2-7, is KAGVTQTPRYLIKTRGQQVTLSCSPISGHRSVSWYQQTPGQGLQFLFEYFSETQRNKGNFPGRFSGRQFSNSRSEMNVSTLELGDSALYLCASSLGGTSGSSEQYFGPGTRLTVT.

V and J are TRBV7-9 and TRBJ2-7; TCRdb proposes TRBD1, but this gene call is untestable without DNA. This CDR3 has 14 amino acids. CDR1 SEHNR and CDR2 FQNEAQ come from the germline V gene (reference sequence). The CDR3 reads CASSFWTGTAEQYF.

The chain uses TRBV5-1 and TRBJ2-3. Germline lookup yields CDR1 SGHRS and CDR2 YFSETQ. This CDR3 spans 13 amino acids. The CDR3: CASSLGFRDTQYF.

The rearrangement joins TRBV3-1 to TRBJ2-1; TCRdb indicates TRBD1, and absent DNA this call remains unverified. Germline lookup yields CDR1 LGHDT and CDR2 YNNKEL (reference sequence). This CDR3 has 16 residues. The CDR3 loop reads CASSQFGSGGDNEQFF.

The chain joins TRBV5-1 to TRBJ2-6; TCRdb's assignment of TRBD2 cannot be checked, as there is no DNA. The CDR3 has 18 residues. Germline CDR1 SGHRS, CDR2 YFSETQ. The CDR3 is CASSLQAGGGTGANVLTF.

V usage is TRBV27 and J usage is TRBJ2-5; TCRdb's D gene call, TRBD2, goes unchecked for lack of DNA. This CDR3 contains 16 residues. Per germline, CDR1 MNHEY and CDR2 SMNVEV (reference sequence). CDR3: CASSLSLAGVRETQYF.

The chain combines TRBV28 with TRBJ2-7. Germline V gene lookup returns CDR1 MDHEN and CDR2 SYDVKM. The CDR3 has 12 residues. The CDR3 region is CASSLWAQEQYF.

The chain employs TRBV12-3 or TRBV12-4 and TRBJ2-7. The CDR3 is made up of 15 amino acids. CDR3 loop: CASSLVGQGAYEQYF.

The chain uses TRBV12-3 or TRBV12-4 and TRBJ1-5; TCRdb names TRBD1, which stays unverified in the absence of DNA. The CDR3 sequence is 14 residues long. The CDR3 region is CASSIQGASQPQHF.